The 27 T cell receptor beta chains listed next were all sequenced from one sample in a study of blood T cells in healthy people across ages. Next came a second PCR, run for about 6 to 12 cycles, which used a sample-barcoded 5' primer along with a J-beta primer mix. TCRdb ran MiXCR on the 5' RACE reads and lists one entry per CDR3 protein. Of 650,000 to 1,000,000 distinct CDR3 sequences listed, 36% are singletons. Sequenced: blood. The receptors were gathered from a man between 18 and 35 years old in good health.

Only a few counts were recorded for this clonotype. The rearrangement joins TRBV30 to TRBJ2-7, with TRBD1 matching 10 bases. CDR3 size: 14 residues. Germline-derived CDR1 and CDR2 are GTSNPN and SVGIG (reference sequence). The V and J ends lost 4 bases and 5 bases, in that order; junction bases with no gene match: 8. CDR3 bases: TGTGCCTGGATGATGGACAGGGGGTCCCACGAGCAGTACTTC. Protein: CAWMMDRGSHEQYF.

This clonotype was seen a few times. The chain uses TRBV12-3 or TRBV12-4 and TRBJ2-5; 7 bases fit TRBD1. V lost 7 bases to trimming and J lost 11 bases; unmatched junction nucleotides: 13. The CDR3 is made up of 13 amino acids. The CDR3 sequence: CASKRTGRNEQYF. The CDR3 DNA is TGTGCCAGCAAGAGGACAGGTAGAAATGAGCAGTACTTC.

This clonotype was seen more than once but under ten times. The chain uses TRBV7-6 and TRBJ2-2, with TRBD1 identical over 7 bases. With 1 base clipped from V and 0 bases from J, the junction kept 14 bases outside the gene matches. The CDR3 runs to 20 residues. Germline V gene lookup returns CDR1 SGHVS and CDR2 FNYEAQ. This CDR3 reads CASSLVLTWDSVSNTGELFF. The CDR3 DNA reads TGTGCCAGCAGCTTAGTCCTGACTTGGGACAGCGTCTCGAACACCGGGGAGCTGTTTTTT.

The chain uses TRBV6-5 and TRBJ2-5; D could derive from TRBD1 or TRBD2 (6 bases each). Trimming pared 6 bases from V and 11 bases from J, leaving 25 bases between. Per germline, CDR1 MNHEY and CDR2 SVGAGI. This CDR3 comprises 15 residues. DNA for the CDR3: TGTGCCAGCAGCCGGGATGGGGGGCGATACAATGAGCAGTACTTC. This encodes CASSRDGGRYNEQYF.

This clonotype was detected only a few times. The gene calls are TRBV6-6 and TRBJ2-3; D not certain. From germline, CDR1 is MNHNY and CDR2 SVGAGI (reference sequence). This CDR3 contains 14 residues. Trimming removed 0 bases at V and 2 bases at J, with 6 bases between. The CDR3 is CASSYSVSTDTQYF. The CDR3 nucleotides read TGTGCCAGCAGTTACTCGGTTTCCACAGATACGCAGTATTTT.

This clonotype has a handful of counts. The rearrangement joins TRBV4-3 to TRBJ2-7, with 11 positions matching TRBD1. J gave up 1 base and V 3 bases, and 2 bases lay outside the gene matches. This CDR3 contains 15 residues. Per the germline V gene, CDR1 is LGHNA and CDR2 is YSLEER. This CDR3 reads CASSHGTGGSYEQYF. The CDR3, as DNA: TGCGCCAGCAGCCACGGGACAGGGGGTTCCTACGAGCAGTACTTC.

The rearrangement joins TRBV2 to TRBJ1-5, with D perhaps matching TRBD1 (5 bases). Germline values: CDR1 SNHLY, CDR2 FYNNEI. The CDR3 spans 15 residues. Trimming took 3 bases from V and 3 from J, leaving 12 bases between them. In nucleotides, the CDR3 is TGTGCCAGCAGTGATGCGGGGGGTTACAATCAGCCCCAGCATTTT. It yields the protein CASSDAGGYNQPQHF.

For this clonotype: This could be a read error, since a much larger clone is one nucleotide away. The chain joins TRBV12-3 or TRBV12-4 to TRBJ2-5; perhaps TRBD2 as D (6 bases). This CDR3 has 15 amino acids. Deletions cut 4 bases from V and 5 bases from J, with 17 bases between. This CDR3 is CASSSLLTSGETQYF. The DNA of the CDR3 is TGTGCCAGCAGTTCGCTCCTTACCAGCGGGGAGACCCAGTACTTC.

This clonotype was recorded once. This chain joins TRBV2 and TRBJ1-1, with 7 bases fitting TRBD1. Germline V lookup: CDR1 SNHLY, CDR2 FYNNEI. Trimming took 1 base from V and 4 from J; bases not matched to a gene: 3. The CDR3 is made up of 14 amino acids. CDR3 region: CASSEEGAGTEAFF. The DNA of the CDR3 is TGTGCCAGCAGTGAAGAGGGGGCCGGCACTGAAGCTTTCTTT.

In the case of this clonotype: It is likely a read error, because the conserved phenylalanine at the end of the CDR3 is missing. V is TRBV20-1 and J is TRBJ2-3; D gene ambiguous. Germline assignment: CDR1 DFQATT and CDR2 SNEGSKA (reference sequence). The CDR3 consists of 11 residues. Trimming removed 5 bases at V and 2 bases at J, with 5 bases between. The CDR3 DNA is TGCAGTGCTGAAACCACAGATACGCAGTATTGT. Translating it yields CSAETTDTQYC.

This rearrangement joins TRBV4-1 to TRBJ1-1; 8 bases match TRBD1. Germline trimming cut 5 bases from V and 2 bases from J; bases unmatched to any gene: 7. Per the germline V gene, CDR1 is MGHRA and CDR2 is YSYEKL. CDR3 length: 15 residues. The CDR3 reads CASSEPGTGNTEAFF. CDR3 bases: TGCGCCAGCAGCGAACCCGGGACAGGCAACACTGAAGCTTTCTTT.

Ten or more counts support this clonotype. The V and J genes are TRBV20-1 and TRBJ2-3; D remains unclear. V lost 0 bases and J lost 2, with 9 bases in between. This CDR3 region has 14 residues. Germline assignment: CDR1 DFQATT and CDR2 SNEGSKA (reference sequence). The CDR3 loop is CSARDTANTDTQYF. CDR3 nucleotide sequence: TGCAGTGCTAGAGATACTGCGAACACAGATACGCAGTATTTT.

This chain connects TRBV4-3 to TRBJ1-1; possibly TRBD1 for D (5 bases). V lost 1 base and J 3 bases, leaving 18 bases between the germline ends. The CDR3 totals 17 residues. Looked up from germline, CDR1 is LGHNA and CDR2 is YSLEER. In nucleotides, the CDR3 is TGCGCCAGCAGCCAAGCCTTGATCAGGGATTCATACACTGAAGCTTTCTTT. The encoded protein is CASSQALIRDSYTEAFF.

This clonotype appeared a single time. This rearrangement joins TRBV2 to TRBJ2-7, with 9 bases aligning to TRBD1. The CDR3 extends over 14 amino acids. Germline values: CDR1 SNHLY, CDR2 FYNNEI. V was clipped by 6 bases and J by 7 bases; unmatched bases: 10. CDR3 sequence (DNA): TGTGCCAGCAGGGACAGGGGATGGGGCAATGAGCAGTACTTC. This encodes CASRDRGWGNEQYF. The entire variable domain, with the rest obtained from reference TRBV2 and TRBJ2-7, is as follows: EPEVTQTPSHQVTQMGQEVILRCVPISNHLYFYWYRQILGQKVEFLVSFYNNEISEKSEIFDDQFSVERPDGSNFTLKIRSTKLEDSAMYFCASRDRGWGNEQYFGPGTRLTVT.

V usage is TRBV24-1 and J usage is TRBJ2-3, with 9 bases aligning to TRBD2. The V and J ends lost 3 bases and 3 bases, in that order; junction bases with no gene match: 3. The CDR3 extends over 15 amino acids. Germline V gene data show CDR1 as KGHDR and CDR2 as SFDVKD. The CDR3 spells CATSDGTSMTDTQYF. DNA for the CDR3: TGTGCCACCAGTGATGGGACTAGCATGACAGATACGCAGTATTTT.

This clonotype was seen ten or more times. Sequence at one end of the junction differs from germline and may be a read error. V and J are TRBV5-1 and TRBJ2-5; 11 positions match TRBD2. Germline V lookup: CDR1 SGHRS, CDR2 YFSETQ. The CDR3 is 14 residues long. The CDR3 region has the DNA TGTGCCAGCAGTTCCGGGACTAGCGGAGAGACCCAGTACTTC. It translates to CASSSGTSGETQYF.

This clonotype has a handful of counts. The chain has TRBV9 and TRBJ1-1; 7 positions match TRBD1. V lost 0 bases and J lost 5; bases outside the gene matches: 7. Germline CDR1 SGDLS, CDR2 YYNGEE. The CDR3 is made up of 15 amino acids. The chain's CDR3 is CASSVVGTGETEAFF. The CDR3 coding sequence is TGTGCCAGCAGCGTAGTCGGAACAGGGGAGACTGAAGCTTTCTTT. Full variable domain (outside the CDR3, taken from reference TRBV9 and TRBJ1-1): DSGVTQTPKHLITATGQRVTLRCSPRSGDLSVYWYQQSLDQGLQFLIQYYNGEERAKGNILERFSAQQFPDLHSELNLSSLELGDSALYFCASSVVGTGETEAFFGQGTRLTVV.

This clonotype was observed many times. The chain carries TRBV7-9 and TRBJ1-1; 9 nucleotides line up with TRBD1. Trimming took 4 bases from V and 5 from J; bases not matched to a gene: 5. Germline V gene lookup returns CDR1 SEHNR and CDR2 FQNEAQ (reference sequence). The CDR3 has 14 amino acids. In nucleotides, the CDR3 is TGTGCCAGCAGCTCTCGACAGGGGGGAACTGAAGCTTTCTTT. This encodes CASSSRQGGTEAFF.

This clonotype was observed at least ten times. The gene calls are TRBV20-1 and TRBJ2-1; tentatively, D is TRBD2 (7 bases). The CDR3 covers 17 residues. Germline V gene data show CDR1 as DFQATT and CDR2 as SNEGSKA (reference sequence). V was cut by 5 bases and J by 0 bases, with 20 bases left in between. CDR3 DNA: TGCAGTGCTCAACAGACGGGGGGCCCTAGCTCCTACAATGAGCAGTTCTTC. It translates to CSAQQTGGPSSYNEQFF.

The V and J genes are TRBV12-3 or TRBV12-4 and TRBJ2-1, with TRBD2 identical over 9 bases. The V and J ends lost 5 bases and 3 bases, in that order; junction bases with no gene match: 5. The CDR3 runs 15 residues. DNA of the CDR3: TGTGCCAGCAGTGAAGCGGGGGGCTACTACAATGAGCAGTTCTTC. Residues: CASSEAGGYYNEQFF.

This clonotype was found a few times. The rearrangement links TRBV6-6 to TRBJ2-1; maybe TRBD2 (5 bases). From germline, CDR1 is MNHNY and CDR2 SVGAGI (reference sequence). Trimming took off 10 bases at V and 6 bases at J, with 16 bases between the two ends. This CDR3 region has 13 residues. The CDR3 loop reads CATGRGRSNEQFF. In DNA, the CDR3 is TGTGCCACCGGCCGGGGAAGAAGCAATGAGCAGTTCTTC.

The CDR3 region has the DNA TGCAGTGCCACGGCGGATACGCAGTATTTT. Its protein is CSATADTQYF. The gene calls are TRBV20-1 and TRBJ2-3; D is undetermined. The germline V gene has CDR1 DFQATT and CDR2 SNEGSKA (reference sequence). V was shortened by 6 bases and J by 6 bases, with 7 bases between the two germline ends. This CDR3 has 10 residues.

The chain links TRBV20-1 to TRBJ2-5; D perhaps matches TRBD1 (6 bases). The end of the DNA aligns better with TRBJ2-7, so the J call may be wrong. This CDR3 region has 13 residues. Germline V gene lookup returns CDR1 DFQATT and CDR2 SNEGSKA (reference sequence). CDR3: CSAGRDTAYEQYF. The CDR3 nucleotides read TGCAGTGCTGGCCGGGACACAGCCTACGAGCAGTACTTC.

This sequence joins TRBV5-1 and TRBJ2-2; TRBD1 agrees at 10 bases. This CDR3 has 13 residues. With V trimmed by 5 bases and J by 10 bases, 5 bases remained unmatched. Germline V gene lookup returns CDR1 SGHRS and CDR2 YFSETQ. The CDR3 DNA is TGCGCCAGCAGTGACAGGGGGCCCGCGGAGCTGTTTTTT. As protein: CASSDRGPAELFF.

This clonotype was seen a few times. CDR3 nucleotides: TGTGCCAGCACTAACAGGGCCCTGAACACTGAAGCTTTCTTT. It is translated as CASTNRALNTEAFF. The rearrangement uses TRBV12-3 or TRBV12-4 and TRBJ1-1; possibly TRBD1 for D (6 bases). V dropped 7 bases and J dropped 0 bases, with 12 bases sitting between them. There are 14 residues in the CDR3.

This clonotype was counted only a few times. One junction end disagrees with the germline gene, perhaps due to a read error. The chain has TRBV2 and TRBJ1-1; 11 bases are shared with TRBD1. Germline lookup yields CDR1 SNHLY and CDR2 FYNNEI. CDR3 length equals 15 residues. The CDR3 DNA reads TGTGCCAGCAGGGAAGGACAGGGGGCGAACACTGAAGCTTTCTTT. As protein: CASREGQGANTEAFF. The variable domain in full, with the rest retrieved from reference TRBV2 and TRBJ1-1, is EPEVTQTPSHQVTQMGQEVILRCVPISNHLYFYWYRQILGQKVEFLVSFYNNEISEKSEIFDDQFSVERPDGSNFTLKIRSTKLEDSAMYFCASREGQGANTEAFFGQGTRLTVV.

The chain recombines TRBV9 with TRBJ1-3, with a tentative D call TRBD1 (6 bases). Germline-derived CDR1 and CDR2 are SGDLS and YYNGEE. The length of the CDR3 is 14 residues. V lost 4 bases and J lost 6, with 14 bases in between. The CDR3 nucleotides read TGTGCCAGCAGCCCAAGGGACATTCTAAACACCATATATTTT. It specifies CASSPRDILNTIYF.